Listed below are T cell receptor beta chains from one sample, sequenced in a study of T cells after yellow fever vaccination. From the 5' RACE reads, TCRdb called clonotypes with MiXCR, one entry per CDR3 protein. Of hundreds of thousands of distinct CDR3 sequences listed, roughly a sixth were seen once; the top ten hold over 15%. Sequencing used PBMCs, obtained before the yellow fever booster vaccination. The receptors shown here come from a man aged 18 to 35 who received the YFV17D yellow fever vaccine. Each CDR3 is given with its conserved first and last residue. A D gene is named only where the DNA matches it firmly. Clone size is stated in some rows and not others, as once, few, many or a class when expanded.

V gene	D gene	J gene	clone size	CDR3 DNA	CDR3 protein
TRBV19	NA	TRBJ2-2	NA	TGTGCCAGTAGTGTAGCGAACACCGGGGAGCTGTTTTTT	CASSVANTGELFF
TRBV19	NA	TRBJ1-1	NA	TGTGCCAGTAATCTGGGGACCACTGAAGCTTTCTTT	CASNLGTTEAFF
TRBV19	TRBD1	TRBJ1-5	NA	TGTGCCAGTAGTTCTACAGGGGGCTCCTACCAGCCCCAGCATTTT	CASSSTGGSYQPQHF
TRBV7-9	NA	TRBJ2-5	few	TGTGCCAGCAGCTTTGGGGGAACAGGCCAAGAGACCCAGTACTTC	CASSFGGTGQETQYF
TRBV5-1	NA	TRBJ2-5	NA	TGCGCCAGCAGCGGCGGGACACGAGATGAGACCCAGTACTTC	CASSGGTRDETQYF
TRBV7-2	NA	TRBJ1-1	few	TGTGCCAGCAGCTTAGACCTAGGGGGGCTTGGGAGCACTGAAGCTTTCTTT	CASSLDLGGLGSTEAFF
TRBV4-1	NA	TRBJ2-6	few	TGCGCCAGCAGCCCGTCAACTCGGGGAAATGTCCTGACTTTC	CASSPSTRGNVLTF
TRBV20-1	TRBD2	TRBJ2-3	few	TGCAGTGCTAGAGGGACTAGCGCAACAGATACGCAGTATTTT	CSARGTSATDTQYF
TRBV7-3	TRBD1	TRBJ2-3	NA	TGTGCCAGCAGCCCCTACGGACAGGGGGAGGAAACAGATACGCAGTATTTT	CASSPYGQGEETDTQYF
TRBV4-3	NA	TRBJ1-2	NA	TGCGCCAGCAGCCAAGGTATTAGTGACCTCTATGGCTACACCTTC	CASSQGISDLYGYTF
TRBV20-1	TRBD1	TRBJ2-3	few	TGCAGTGCTCTGACAGGGGTAGGGGCAGATACGCAGTATTTT	CSALTGVGADTQYF